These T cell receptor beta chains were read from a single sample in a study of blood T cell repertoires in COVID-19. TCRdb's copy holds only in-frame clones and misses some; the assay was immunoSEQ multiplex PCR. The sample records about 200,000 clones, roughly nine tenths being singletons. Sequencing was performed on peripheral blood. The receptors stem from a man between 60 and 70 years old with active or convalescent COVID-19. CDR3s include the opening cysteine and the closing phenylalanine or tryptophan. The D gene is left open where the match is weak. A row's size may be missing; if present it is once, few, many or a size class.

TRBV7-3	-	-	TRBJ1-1	CASSLYRGAEAFF	TGTGCCAGCAGCTTATATCGGGGTGCTGAAGCTTTCTTT
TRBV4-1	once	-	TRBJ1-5	CASSQVGGRQNNQPQHF	TGCGCCAGCAGCCAGGTAGGGGGACGCCAGAACAATCAGCCCCAGCATTTT
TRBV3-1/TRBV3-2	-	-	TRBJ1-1	CASSPSRDTQAFF	TGTGCCAGCAGCCCCAGCAGAGACACTCAAGCTTTCTTT
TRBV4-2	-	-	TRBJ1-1	CASSQDIVAFQAFF	TGTGCCAGCAGCCAAGACATAGTAGCGTTCCAGGCTTTCTTT
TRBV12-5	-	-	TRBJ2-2	CASGLAIGVGTGELFF	TGTGCTAGTGGTTTGGCCATCGGGGTAGGGACCGGGGAGCTGTTTTTT
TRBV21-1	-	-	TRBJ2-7	CASSKGTVHSYEQYF	TGTGCCAGCAGCAAAGGGACAGTACACTCCTACGAGCAGTACTTC
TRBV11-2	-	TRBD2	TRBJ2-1	CASSLFEWSGTSGSNEQFF	TGTGCCAGCAGCTTATTCGAATGGTCGGGGACTAGCGGTTCCAATGAGCAGTTCTTC
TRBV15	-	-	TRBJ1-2	CATSREAFRGWDYGYTF	TGTGCCACCAGCAGAGAGGCGTTTCGGGGTTGGGACTATGGCTACACCTTC
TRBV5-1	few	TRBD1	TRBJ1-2	CASSGTRSSGGAGYGYTF	TGCGCCAGCAGCGGCACGCGATCTTCAGGGGGCGCGGGCTATGGCTACACCTTC
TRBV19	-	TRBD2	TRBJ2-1	CASSMSSGAINEQFF	TGTGCCAGTAGTATGTCCAGCGGGGCGATCAATGAGCAGTTCTTC
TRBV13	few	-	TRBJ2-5	CASSLRKYGGETQYF	TGTGCCAGCAGCTTACGGAAGTACGGAGGAGAGACCCAGTACTTC
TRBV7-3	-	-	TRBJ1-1	CASSLVGGGTTEAFF	TGTGCCAGCAGTCTCGTCGGGGGTGGGACCACTGAAGCTTTCTTT
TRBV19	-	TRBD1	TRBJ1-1	CASSMRDSLTEAFF	TGTGCCAGTAGTATGAGGGACAGTCTCACTGAAGCTTTCTTT
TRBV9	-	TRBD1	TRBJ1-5	CASSVAAGGWDQPQHF	TGTGCCAGCAGCGTAGCTGCAGGGGGCTGGGATCAGCCCCAGCATTTT
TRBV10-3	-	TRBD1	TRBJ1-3	CAISGTGPLFGNTIYF	TGTGCCATATCCGGGACAGGGCCTCTATTTGGAAACACCATATATTTT
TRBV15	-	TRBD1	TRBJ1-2	CATSRAGTGARDYTF	TGTGCCACCAGCAGAGCCGGGACAGGGGCTCGTGACTACACCTTC
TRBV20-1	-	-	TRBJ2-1	CSFTRGNEQFF	TGCAGCTTTACAAGGGGCAATGAGCAGTTCTTC
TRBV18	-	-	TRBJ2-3	CASSPTPTDTQYF	TGTGCCAGCTCACCAACTCCGACAGATACGCAGTATTTT
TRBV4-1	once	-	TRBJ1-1	CASSQKDRNTEAFF	TGCGCCAGCAGCCAAAAGGACAGGAACACTGAAGCTTTCTTT
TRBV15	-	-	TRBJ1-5	CATSRGVGQPQHF	TGTGCCACCAGCAGAGGGGTGGGCCAGCCCCAGCATTTT
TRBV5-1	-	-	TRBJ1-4	CASSLTENEKLFF	TGCGCCAGCAGCTTAACAGAGAATGAAAAACTGTTTTTT
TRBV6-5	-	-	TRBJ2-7	CASSYSPRITYEQYF	TGTGCCAGCAGTTATAGTCCACGCATTACTTACGAGCAGTACTTC
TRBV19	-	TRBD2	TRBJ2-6	CASSIRSGGRSGANVLTF	TGTGCCAGTAGTATAAGAAGCGGGGGCCGCTCTGGGGCCAACGTCCTGACTTTC
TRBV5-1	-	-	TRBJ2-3	CASSSSLGTDTQYF	TGCGCCAGCAGCTCGTCATTAGGCACAGATACGCAGTATTTT
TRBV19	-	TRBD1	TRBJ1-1	CASSIVRGRIEAFF	TGTGCCAGTAGTATAGTCAGGGGGCGAATTGAAGCTTTCTTT
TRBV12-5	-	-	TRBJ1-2	CASGPGWDSPTF	TGTGCTAGTGGTCCCGGATGGGACTCCCCTACCTTC
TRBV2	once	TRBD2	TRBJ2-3	CASSTQAGRTDTQYF	TGTGCCAGCAGTACACAAGCGGGGAGGACAGATACGCAGTATTTT
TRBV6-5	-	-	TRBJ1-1	CASKGFGENTEAFF	TGTGCCAGCAAGGGGTTCGGTGAGAACACTGAAGCTTTCTTT
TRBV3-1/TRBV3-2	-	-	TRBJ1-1	CASSQVIGGGNTEAFF	TGTGCCAGCAGCCAAGTCATCGGGGGAGGAAACACTGAAGCTTTCTTT
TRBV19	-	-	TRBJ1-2	CASRLDYGYTF	TGTGCCAGTAGACTCGACTATGGCTACACCTTC
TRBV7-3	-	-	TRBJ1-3	CASSFRDSSSGNTIYF	TGTGCCAGCAGCTTTAGGGACTCCAGCTCTGGAAACACCATATATTTT
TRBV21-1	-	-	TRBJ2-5	CASSTSTGPRETQYF	TGTGCCAGCAGCACATCGACAGGTCCCAGAGAGACCCAGTACTTC
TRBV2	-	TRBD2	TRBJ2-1	CASSVQRGGVEQFF	TGTGCCAGCAGTGTACAACGGGGGGGAGTTGAGCAGTTCTTC